Only one count was recorded for the clone carrying this T cell receptor beta chain. Its antigen is not known. Terminally differentiated effector memory CD45RA+ cells were excluded by CCR7 positive selection of CD45RO-negative cells. Everyone who donated was a Caucasian adult who lived in Nashville, Tennessee. The source of the sample is a study of shared clonotypes between healthy human individuals. Study-level findings and limits: A reduction in generation probabilities was seen for non-shared clonotypes relative to those shared by all four donors. Across a few donors, naive CD4 shared roughly 5%, naive CD8 under 4%, memory CD4 2% to 2.5%, memory CD8 0.35% to 0.5%.

This CDR3 spans 18 amino acids. The trim removed 4 bases at V and 5 bases at J, leaving 16 bases unmatched. CDR1 SGDLS and CDR2 YYNGEE come from the germline V gene. Over several immunoSEQ plates, each subset's genomic DNA was distributed in even portions. The data were produced by immunoSEQ multiplex PCR, yet TCRdb's version contains in-frame clones alone and is incomplete. The sample contains 1.5 million to 2.5 million clones, roughly 95% of which appear only once. J is TRBJ2-5 and V is TRBV9; 11 bases are shared with TRBD1. The receptor comes from a man younger than 35 in good health. Sample: naive CD8+ T cells sorted from blood. The CDR3 protein is CASSTRPGQGVEVETQYF. The CDR3 nucleotides are TGTGCCAGCAGCACCAGGCCGGGACAGGGGGTCGAGGTGGAGACCCAGTACTTC.